One sample yielded the 27 T cell receptor beta chains listed below, sequenced in a study of T cells after yellow fever vaccination. TCRdb independently ran MiXCR on the 5' RACE reads; one entry per CDR3 protein. Among 150,000 to 200,000 distinct CDR3 sequences listed, 6.2% were seen once. The specimen comprised CD4+ T cells sorted from PBMCs, sampled on the day of the first yellow fever vaccination. The receptor set was obtained from a man aged 18 to 30 who received the YFV17D yellow fever vaccine.

The chain has TRBV20-1 and TRBJ2-4; D is unresolved. This CDR3 is built from 13 residues. Between the trimmed V and J ends, which lost 3 bases and 0 bases, there was a span of 6 bases. Germline V gene data show CDR1 as DFQATT and CDR2 as SNEGSKA (reference sequence). The DNA of the CDR3 is TGCAGTGCTAGGGCAGTAGCCAAAAACATTCAGTACTTC. It encodes CSARAVAKNIQYF.

In this sample, this clonotype turned up a few times. The V and J genes are TRBV5-4 and TRBJ2-2; TRBD2 matches 8 bases. The V segment lost 4 bases and the J segment 6 bases; nucleotides outside the gene matches: 8. Germline V gene lookup returns CDR1 SGHNT and CDR2 YYREEE (reference sequence). This CDR3 spans 15 amino acids. CDR3 DNA: TGTGCCAGCAGCCCAGTAGCGGGGTCGGCCGGGGAGCTGTTTTTT. Its protein product is CASSPVAGSAGELFF.

This clonotype was detected many times. The chain carries TRBV28 and TRBJ2-7; D uncertain. With 3 bases removed from V and 4 bases from J, the gap between germline ends came to 4 bases. The CDR3 consists of 11 residues. Germline lookup yields CDR1 MDHEN and CDR2 SYDVKM. Here the CDR3 DNA reads TGTGCCAGCAGTTTGGGATACGAGCAGTACGTC. Translation: CASSLGYEQYV.

This clonotype was counted ten times or more. The rearrangement joins TRBV7-2 to TRBJ2-3, with D possibly being TRBD1 or TRBD2 (6 bases each). This CDR3 has 14 residues. V dropped 2 bases and J dropped 2 bases, with 8 bases sitting between them. Germline V gene lookup returns CDR1 SGHTA and CDR2 FQGNSA. The CDR3 reads CASSLRGPTDTQYF. The CDR3 DNA sequence: TGTGCCAGCAGCTTACGGGGGCCCACAGATACGCAGTATTTT.

This clonotype was seen many times. V and J are TRBV12-3 or TRBV12-4 and TRBJ2-5; D is unresolved. CDR3 length equals 13 residues. V was trimmed by 1 base and J by 2 bases, leaving 5 bases between them. The CDR3 DNA reads TGTGCCAGCAGTTTAGTACAACAAGAGACCCAGTACTTC. The encoded protein is CASSLVQQETQYF.

This clonotype was picked up many times. The chain couples TRBV24-1 to TRBJ1-2; tentative D call: TRBD1 (6 bases). The length of the CDR3 is 13 residues. V was cut by 7 bases and J by 8 bases, with 16 bases left in between. Germline V gives CDR1 KGHDR, CDR2 SFDVKD. CDR3 DNA: TGTGCCACCAGGGATCCAGGGGAGGGAGGCTACACCTTC. Translated, it gives CATRDPGEGGYTF.

The chain links TRBV18 to TRBJ1-1; weak D call: TRBD1 (5 bases). Between the trimmed V and J ends, which lost 4 bases and 1 base, there was a span of 13 bases. The CDR3 is 15 residues long. CDR1 is KGHSH, CDR2 LQKENI, per germline. CDR3 coding DNA: TGTGCCAGCTCACGGCGGGGCGGAGAGAACACTGAAGCTTTCTTT. Residues: CASSRRGGENTEAFF.

This clonotype appeared many times. The chain carries TRBV7-3 and TRBJ2-2, with D unclear. CDR3 length equals 14 residues. V lost 2 bases and J lost 5, with 9 bases in between. The germline CDR1 and CDR2 sequences are SGHTA and FQGTGA. The CDR3 coding sequence is TGTGCCAGCAGCTTATTAGCTAGGACCGGGGAGCTGTTTTTT. Its protein is CASSLLARTGELFF.

The sample holds a few counts of this clonotype. The CDR3 sequence is CAIRTGIVGYGYTF. CDR3 DNA: TGTGCCATCCGGACAGGGATCGTTGGCTATGGCTACACCTTC. The rearrangement joins TRBV7-9 to TRBJ1-2; TRBD1 agrees at 8 bases. This CDR3 is 14 amino acids long. Germline CDR1 reads SEHNR; CDR2 reads FQNEAQ (reference sequence). J gave up 4 bases and V 10 bases, and 11 bases lay outside the gene matches.

This clonotype was seen ten or more times. The rearrangement uses TRBV7-2 and TRBJ1-4, with TRBD1 matching 7 bases. Looked up from germline, CDR1 is SGHTA and CDR2 is FQGNSA. The ends lost 4 bases at V and 5 bases at J; junction bases unmatched: 4. This CDR3 is built from 14 residues. CDR3 DNA: TGTGCCAGCAGCTCGGGACAGCCGAATGAAAAACTGTTTTTT. Translated: CASSSGQPNEKLFF.

This clonotype was seen at least ten times. This chain joins TRBV12-3 or TRBV12-4 and TRBJ2-2, with 11 nucleotides matching TRBD2. The CDR3 contains 15 residues. After removal of 5 bases from V and 3 bases from J, the junction contained 2 bases not matched to a gene. The CDR3 spells CASSALAGDTGELFF. CDR3 coding DNA: TGTGCCAGCAGTGCACTAGCGGGGGACACCGGGGAGCTGTTTTTT.

This clonotype was detected many times. The J gene is TRBJ2-3, the V gene TRBV9; 10 bases fit TRBD2. The CDR3 sequence is 16 residues long. Losses at the gene ends were 0 bases for V and 4 bases for J; bases not matched to a gene: 5. Germline CDR1 reads SGDLS; CDR2 reads YYNGEE. The CDR3 nucleotides read TGTGCCAGCAGCGTAGCCCTAGCGGGGGCCTCAGATACGCAGTATTTT. Translating it yields CASSVALAGASDTQYF.

This clonotype came up many times. The rearrangement joins TRBV20-1 to TRBJ2-7; 8 nucleotides match TRBD1. V shed 6 bases, J shed 5 bases, and the junction held 3 bases outside the gene matches. Germline values: CDR1 DFQATT, CDR2 SNEGSKA (reference sequence). This CDR3 region has 11 residues. CDR3 sequence (DNA): TGCAGTGCACAGGGGGATGACGAGCAGTACTTC. The encoded protein is CSAQGDDEQYF.

This clonotype was seen at least ten times. The chain employs TRBV5-1 and TRBJ1-2; a possible D gene is TRBD1 (6 bases). In germline, CDR1 is SGHRS, CDR2 YFSETQ. This CDR3 is 14 amino acids long. V lost 4 bases and J lost 4, with 14 bases in between. Here the CDR3 reads CASSPQTGVYGYTF. The CDR3 DNA is TGCGCCAGCAGCCCGCAGACAGGTGTCTATGGCTACACCTTC.

This clonotype was recorded many times. The chain links TRBV20-1 to TRBJ2-5; 10 positions agree with TRBD2. The CDR3 has 16 residues. CDR1 DFQATT and CDR2 SNEGSKA come from the germline V gene (reference sequence). Trimming took 2 bases from V and 0 from J; bases not matched to a gene: 6. DNA of the CDR3: TGCAGTGCTAGAACGTCAGCGGGGGGGTACCAAGAGACCCAGTACTTC. Amino acids: CSARTSAGGYQETQYF.

This clonotype was picked up a small number of times. The chain recombines TRBV20-1 with TRBJ2-3; 12 bases fit TRBD2. CDR3 size: 14 residues. V was clipped by 6 bases and J by 2 bases; unmatched bases: 3. Per the germline V gene, CDR1 is DFQATT and CDR2 is SNEGSKA (reference sequence). The CDR3 region has the DNA TGCAGTGCAACTAGCGGGGGGAACACAGATACGCAGTATTTT. It is translated as CSATSGGNTDTQYF.

The chain is built from TRBV7-2 and TRBJ2-7; TRBD1 aligns across 10 bases. V lost 2 bases to trimming and J lost 5 bases; unmatched junction nucleotides: 6. Germline V gene data show CDR1 as SGHTA and CDR2 as FQGNSA. This CDR3 has 15 residues. The CDR3, as DNA: TGTGCCAGCAGCTTAAACCGGGACAGGGGACACGAGCAGTACTTC. Protein sequence: CASSLNRDRGHEQYF.

This clonotype appeared many times. J is TRBJ2-3 and V is TRBV7-2; perhaps TRBD1 as D (5 bases). V was clipped by 4 bases and J by 2 bases, with 10 bases between them. Germline V gene sequence: CDR1 SGHTA, CDR2 FQGNSA. The CDR3 runs 14 residues. In DNA, the CDR3 is TGTGCCAGCAGCTCACCCAGGGACACAGATACGCAGTATTTT. It specifies CASSSPRDTDTQYF.

In its sample, this clonotype was seen a few times. This sequence joins TRBV9 and TRBJ2-3; 8 nucleotides line up with TRBD2. The J segment lost 4 bases and the V segment lost 2 bases, leaving 15 bases of the junction unmatched. Germline V lookup: CDR1 SGDLS, CDR2 YYNGEE. The CDR3 totals 18 residues. CDR3 protein: CASSVAGGTQGLADTQYF. CDR3 in DNA: TGTGCCAGCAGCGTGGCGGGGGGCACCCAAGGGTTGGCAGATACGCAGTATTTT.

Turning to this clonotype: A much larger clone lies one base from this, so it may be a read error. The V call is TRBV9, the J call TRBJ1-1; D gene ambiguous. CDR3 length: 15 amino acids. Per germline, CDR1 SGDLS and CDR2 YYNGEE. The germline V and J ends were trimmed by 3 bases and 0 bases, with 12 bases remaining between them. DNA for the CDR3: TGTGCCAGCAGCGCGAGAGGGATTTTGAACACTGAAGCTTTCTTT. This encodes CASSARGILNTEAFF.

J is TRBJ2-5 and V is TRBV11-2; TRBD2 matches 12 bases. The CDR3 loop spans 16 amino acids. Germline V gene data show CDR1 as SGHAT and CDR2 as FQNNGV. J was trimmed by 6 bases and V by 5 bases; bases with no gene match: 10. CDR3 in amino acids: CASSALLAGGPKTQYF. The CDR3 DNA reads TGTGCCAGCAGCGCTTTGCTAGCGGGGGGGCCTAAGACCCAGTACTTC.

This rearrangement joins TRBV7-9 to TRBJ2-1, with TRBD1 identical over 9 bases. CDR1 and CDR2 (germline): SEHNR, FQNEAQ (reference sequence). With 6 bases clipped from V and 6 bases from J, the junction kept 6 bases outside the gene matches. CDR3 size: 14 residues. The CDR3 sequence is CASSYGTGSNEQFF. As DNA, the CDR3 is TGTGCCAGCAGTTACGGGACAGGGAGCAATGAGCAGTTCTTC. Supplemented by reference TRBV7-9 and TRBJ2-1, the full variable domain reads DTGVSQNPRHKITKRGQNVTFRCDPISEHNRLYWYRQTLGQGPEFLTYFQNEAQLEKSRLLSDRFSAERPKGSFSTLEIQRTEQGDSAMYLCASSYGTGSNEQFFGPGTRLTVL.

Ten or more counts support this clonotype. V gene TRBV7-9 combines with J gene TRBJ2-7; 11 nucleotides match TRBD1. V was pared by 5 bases and J by 4 bases, with 7 bases of the junction left unmatched. The CDR3 extends over 15 amino acids. CDR1 and CDR2 (germline): SEHNR, FQNEAQ (reference sequence). CDR3 nucleotides: TGTGCCAGCAGCGTGCCGGGACAGGGGGTTTACGAGCAGTACTTC. This encodes CASSVPGQGVYEQYF.

This clonotype was detected a few times. The rearrangement joins TRBV12-3 or TRBV12-4 to TRBJ2-1; 7 nucleotides match TRBD1. Trimming took 2 bases from V and 2 from J; bases not matched to a gene: 3. This CDR3 is built from 15 residues. The chain's CDR3 is CASSLTGATYNEQFF. The CDR3 DNA is TGTGCCAGCAGTTTAACAGGGGCAACCTACAATGAGCAGTTCTTC.

The rearrangement joins TRBV9 to TRBJ2-5, with a tentative D call TRBD2 (5 bases). Deletions cut 4 bases from V and 1 base from J, with 23 bases between. Germline CDR1 SGDLS, CDR2 YYNGEE. This CDR3 has 18 residues. CDR3 amino acids: CASSTRSRSGLAQETQYF. CDR3 DNA: TGTGCCAGCAGCACTAGGTCCAGAAGCGGTTTAGCCCAAGAGACCCAGTACTTC.

This clonotype was counted ten times or more. This sequence joins TRBV20-1 and TRBJ2-7; D unclear. The CDR3 loop spans 14 amino acids. Germline V CDR1 and CDR2: DFQATT, SNEGSKA (reference sequence). Trimming shortened V by 5 bases and J by 6 bases, and 20 bases separated the two germline ends. The CDR3 sequence: CSACKGGSLGEQYF. The CDR3, as DNA: TGCAGTGCTTGTAAGGGCGGATCCTTAGGCGAGCAGTACTTC.

This clonotype was observed a few times. V gene TRBV24-1 combines with J gene TRBJ2-2; 11 bases agree with TRBD2. After removal of 4 bases from V and 4 bases from J, the junction contained 7 bases not matched to a gene. From germline, CDR1 is KGHDR and CDR2 SFDVKD. The length of the CDR3 is 17 residues. CDR3 nucleotides: TGTGCCACCAGTGACCCCCCTAGCGGGGGGACCACCGGGGAGCTGTTTTTT. Protein: CATSDPPSGGTTGELFF.